One sample yielded the 18 T cell receptor beta chains listed below, sequenced in a study of monozygotic twins with inflammatory bowel disease. TCRdb re-called the 5' RACE reads; every CDR3 protein appears as one record, without DNA. This table lists some 400,000 distinct CDR3 sequences. Sequenced input: blood. The receptors derive from a human donor with ulcerative colitis or Crohn's disease, or a healthy co-twin of an affected twin (not recorded which).

V gene TRBV12-3 or TRBV12-4 combines with J gene TRBJ2-7. This CDR3 has 14 residues. CDR3 protein: CASSDLSVDYEQYF.

The V and J genes are TRBV4-2 and TRBJ2-3; absent DNA, TCRdb's TRBD1 call cannot be checked. The CDR3 sequence is 17 residues long. CDR1 is LGHNA, CDR2 YNFKEQ, per germline. CDR3: CASSQGPTRDNTDTQYF.

The chain has TRBV19 and TRBJ2-6; TCRdb designates TRBD1, a call that cannot be tested without DNA. CDR3 size: 18 residues. The germline V gene has CDR1 LNHDA and CDR2 SQIVND (reference sequence). CDR3 region: CASSRTRTGPSGANVLTF. Complete variable domain (other parts from reference TRBV19 and TRBJ2-6): DGGITQSPKYLFRKEGQNVTLSCEQNLNHDAMYWYRQDPGQGLRLIYYSQIVNDFQKGDIAEGYSVSREKKESFPLTVTSAQKNPTAFYLCASSRTRTGPSGANVLTFGAGSRLTVL.

The chain uses TRBV6-2 or TRBV6-3 and TRBJ1-1; TCRdb reports TRBD1, a call that lacks DNA to check it against. The CDR3 sequence is 14 residues long. Germline assignment: CDR1 MNHEY and CDR2 SVGEGT. The CDR3 protein is CASTRGHRGTEAFF.

The CDR3 sequence: CASSSPSDRRTF. V and J are TRBV5-1 and TRBJ1-2; TCRdb reports TRBD1, a call that lacks DNA to check it against. There are 12 residues in the CDR3. The germline gives CDR1 SGHRS, CDR2 YFSETQ.

The chain recombines TRBV29-1 with TRBJ2-3. Germline-derived CDR1 and CDR2 are SQVTM and ANQGSEA. CDR3 length: 12 residues. The CDR3 protein is CSVGLGTDTQYF.

The chain couples TRBV18 to TRBJ2-1; with no DNA, the TCRdb D assignment of TRBD1 cannot be verified. The germline V gene has CDR1 KGHSH and CDR2 LQKENI. The CDR3 sequence is 15 residues long. CDR3: CASSPLQESYNEQFF.

The J gene is TRBJ1-2, the V gene TRBV7-2. The CDR3 is made up of 14 amino acids. The germline gives CDR1 SGHTA, CDR2 FQGNSA. CDR3 sequence reads: CASSPTATNYGYTF.

The genes are TRBV7-2 and TRBJ2-7; TCRdb's assignment of TRBD2 cannot be checked, as there is no DNA. The CDR3 is made up of 16 amino acids. Germline V gene sequence: CDR1 SGHTA, CDR2 FQGNSA. CDR3 residues: CASSLEGAAMPYEQYF.

V and J are TRBV6-5 and TRBJ2-2. Germline values: CDR1 MNHEY, CDR2 SVGAGI. This CDR3 comprises 15 residues. The CDR3 reads CASSYSTPNTGELFF.

V gene TRBV15 combines with J gene TRBJ2-4; TCRdb selects TRBD2, and the lack of DNA leaves this call unchecked. The CDR3 covers 15 residues. Germline CDR1 is LNHNV and CDR2 is YYDKDF (reference sequence). The CDR3: CATSGDYTAKNIQYF.

The chain joins TRBV7-2 to TRBJ2-7; the D gene TCRdb calls, TRBD1, cannot be checked with no DNA. Germline loops: CDR1 SGHTA, CDR2 FQGNSA. The CDR3 is 13 residues long. CDR3 amino acids: CASSRSGTDEQYF.

The chain carries TRBV6-1 and TRBJ2-1; the D call from TCRdb, TRBD2, cannot be confirmed without DNA. Germline V gives CDR1 MNHNS, CDR2 SASEGT. This CDR3 has 15 amino acids. CDR3: CASSPSGGSYNEQFF.

This chain uses TRBV28 with TRBJ2-3; lacking DNA, the TRBD1 call made by TCRdb goes unchecked. This CDR3 region has 14 residues. CDR1 MDHEN and CDR2 SYDVKM come from the germline V gene. The CDR3 is CASGSVGDTDTQYF.

The chain combines TRBV5-1 with TRBJ1-1; TCRdb's assignment of TRBD1 cannot be checked, as there is no DNA. Germline V lookup: CDR1 SGHRS, CDR2 YFSETQ. CDR3 length: 13 amino acids. The CDR3 sequence is CASSTGTGSEAFF.

The J gene is TRBJ2-5, the V gene TRBV6-5. The CDR3 extends over 11 amino acids. Looked up from germline, CDR1 is MNHEY and CDR2 is SVGAGI. CDR3 sequence reads: CASSKQETQYF.

The chain is built from TRBV6-2 or TRBV6-3 and TRBJ2-7; TCRdb returns TRBD1, unconfirmable since there is no DNA. The CDR3 loop spans 14 amino acids. Germline CDR1 is MNHEY and CDR2 is SVGEGT. CDR3 sequence: CASSLQGEIYEQYF.

The chain employs TRBV18 and TRBJ1-6. The CDR3 is made up of 18 amino acids. CDR1 KGHSH and CDR2 LQKENI come from the germline V gene. CDR3 sequence reads: CASSPIQTGSSYNSPLHF. The variable domain in full, completed from reference TRBV18 and TRBJ1-6, reads NAGVMQNPRHLVRRRGQEARLRCSPMKGHSHVYWYRQLPEEGLKFMVYLQKENIIDESGMPKERFSAEFPKEGPSILRIQQVVRGDSAAYFCASSPIQTGSSYNSPLHFGNGTRLTVT.